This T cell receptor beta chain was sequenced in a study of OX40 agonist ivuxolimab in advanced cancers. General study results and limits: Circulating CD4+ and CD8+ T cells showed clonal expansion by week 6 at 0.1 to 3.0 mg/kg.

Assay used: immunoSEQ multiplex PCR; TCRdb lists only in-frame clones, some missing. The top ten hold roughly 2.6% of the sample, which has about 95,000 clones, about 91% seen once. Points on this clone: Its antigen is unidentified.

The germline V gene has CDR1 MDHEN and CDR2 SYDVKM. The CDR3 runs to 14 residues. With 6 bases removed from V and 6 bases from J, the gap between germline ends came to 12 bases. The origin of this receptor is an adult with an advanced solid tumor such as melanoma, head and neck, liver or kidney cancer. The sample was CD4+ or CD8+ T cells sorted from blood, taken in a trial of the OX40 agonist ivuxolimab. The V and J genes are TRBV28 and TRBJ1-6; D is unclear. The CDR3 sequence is CASRETRGNSPLHF. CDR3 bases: TGTGCCAGCAGAGAAACACGGGGTAATTCACCCCTCCACTTT.